Shown below are 12 T cell receptor beta chains from a single sample sequenced in a study of blood T cell repertoires in COVID-19. Here immunoSEQ multiplex PCR was the method, and the copy in TCRdb shows in-frame clones only, minus some. Among over 110,000 clones listed, approximately 89% were seen once. The sequencing input was peripheral blood. The source is a human donor in a cohort sampled during active COVID-19.

The chain is built from TRBV27 and TRBJ1-1; 7 nucleotides agree with TRBD1. The ends lost 6 bases at V and 5 bases at J; junction bases unmatched: 9. The CDR3 totals 14 residues. CDR1 MNHEY and CDR2 SMNVEV come from the germline V gene (reference sequence). The CDR3 loop is CASSTGAGGTEAFF. In nucleotides, the CDR3 is TGTGCCAGCAGCACAGGGGCTGGGGGAACTGAAGCTTTCTTT.

This chain connects TRBV9 to TRBJ2-3; D is unresolved. Germline V lookup: CDR1 SGDLS, CDR2 YYNGEE. This CDR3 is 12 amino acids long. Trimming took 4 bases from V and 2 from J, leaving 5 bases between them. Written as DNA, the CDR3 is TGTGCCAGCAGCCCCTTCACAGATACGCAGTATTTT. It yields the protein CASSPFTDTQYF.

The chain carries TRBV18 and TRBJ1-2; TRBD1 matches 9 bases. Unmatched junction bases numbered 8, after V lost 5 bases and J lost 13 bases. This CDR3 region has 12 residues. CDR1 KGHSH and CDR2 LQKENI come from the germline V gene. The CDR3 nucleotides read TGTGCCAGCTCAAGAGGACAGGGGCCACCCACCTTC. Residues: CASSRGQGPPTF.

The chain carries TRBV29-1 and TRBJ2-2; 7 bases fit TRBD1. The V segment lost 7 bases and the J segment 5 bases; nucleotides outside the gene matches: 7. The germline V gene encodes CDR1 SQVTM and CDR2 ANQGSEA. The length of the CDR3 is 13 residues. In DNA, the CDR3 is TGCAGCGCCGATCGACAGGGTACCGGGGAGCTGTTTTTT. Protein product: CSADRQGTGELFF.

The gene calls are TRBV30 and TRBJ1-4; D not certain. Trimming stripped 0 bases from V and 3 bases from J, with 14 bases between. Germline V gene data show CDR1 as GTSNPN and CDR2 as SVGIG (reference sequence). The CDR3 totals 16 residues. CDR3 DNA: TGTGCCTGGAGTGTACTAGGCGGGAGGGCTAATGAAAAACTGTTTTTT. Amino acids: CAWSVLGGRANEKLFF.

The chain uses TRBV27 and TRBJ1-6, with 8 bases matching TRBD1. The CDR3 runs to 14 residues. The V and J ends lost 6 bases and 9 bases, in that order; junction bases with no gene match: 7. Per germline, CDR1 MNHEY and CDR2 SMNVEV (reference sequence). The CDR3 here is CASSMDRAGSPLHF. The CDR3 region has the DNA TGTGCCAGCAGCATGGACAGGGCTGGTTCACCCCTCCACTTT.

This chain connects TRBV25-1 to TRBJ2-3, with D perhaps matching TRBD1 (6 bases). Trimming took 3 bases from V and 1 from J, leaving 20 bases between them. The CDR3 consists of 18 residues. Germline V gene sequence: CDR1 MGHDK, CDR2 SYGVNS. CDR3 DNA sequence: TGTGCCAGCAGTGAGTTGGGTACCAGGGGTCGTGGCACAGATACGCAGTATTTT. It is translated as CASSELGTRGRGTDTQYF.

This chain connects TRBV24-1 to TRBJ1-4; TRBD1 is a possible D gene (6 bases). This CDR3 is built from 15 residues. V was pared by 2 bases and J by 10 bases, with 16 bases between. Looked up from germline, CDR1 is KGHDR and CDR2 is SFDVKD. In DNA form, the CDR3 reads TGTGCCACCAGTGATTCTGCGGGGGCGGACGGAAAACTGTTTTTT. Its translation is CATSDSAGADGKLFF.

The V gene is TRBV9, the J gene TRBJ1-2; a weak D match, TRBD1 (6 bases). Per the germline V gene, CDR1 is SGDLS and CDR2 is YYNGEE. V lost 3 bases to trimming and J lost 8 bases, with 11 bases between them. The CDR3 totals 12 residues. CDR3 in amino acids: CASSADSWGYTF. CDR3 sequence (DNA): TGTGCCAGCAGCGCGGACAGTTGGGGCTACACCTTC. The variable domain in full, with the rest retrieved from reference TRBV9 and TRBJ1-2, is DSGVTQTPKHLITATGQRVTLRCSPRSGDLSVYWYQQSLDQGLQFLIQYYNGEERAKGNILERFSAQQFPDLHSELNLSSLELGDSALYFCASSADSWGYTFGSGTRLTVV.

The chain joins TRBV7-2 to TRBJ2-7; TRBD1 matches at 8 bases. The CDR3 loop spans 14 amino acids. J gave up 4 bases and V 1 base, and 3 bases lay outside the gene matches. CDR1 SGHTA and CDR2 FQGNSA come from the germline V gene. This chain's CDR3 is CASSLDRTGYEQYF. CDR3 DNA: TGTGCCAGCAGCTTAGATAGGACAGGGTACGAGCAGTACTTC.

This sequence joins TRBV4-1 and TRBJ2-7, with a weak D call TRBD1 (5 bases). With 2 bases removed from V and 2 bases from J, the gap between germline ends came to 13 bases. Germline lookup yields CDR1 MGHRA and CDR2 YSYEKL. This CDR3 contains 15 residues. The CDR3 spells CASSQTHLDTYEQYF. The DNA of the CDR3 is TGCGCCAGCAGCCAAACACACTTGGACACCTACGAGCAGTACTTC.

V gene TRBV6-6 combines with J gene TRBJ1-6; D uncertain. Germline V gives CDR1 MNHNY, CDR2 SVGAGI (reference sequence). The CDR3 spans 14 residues. Trimming took off 6 bases at V and 11 bases at J, with 17 bases between the two ends. As DNA, the CDR3 is TGTGCCAGCAGCAGGACGAGCGACGGGGCACCCCTCCACTTT. Translating it yields CASSRTSDGAPLHF.